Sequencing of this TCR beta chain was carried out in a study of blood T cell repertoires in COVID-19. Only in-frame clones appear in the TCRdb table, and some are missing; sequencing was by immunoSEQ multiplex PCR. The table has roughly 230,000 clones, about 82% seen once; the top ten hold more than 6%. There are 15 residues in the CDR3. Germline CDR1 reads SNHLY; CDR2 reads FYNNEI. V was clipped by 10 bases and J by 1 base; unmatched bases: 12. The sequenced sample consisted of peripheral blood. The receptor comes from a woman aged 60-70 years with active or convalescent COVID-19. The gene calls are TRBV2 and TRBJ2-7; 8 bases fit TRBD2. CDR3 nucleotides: TGTGCCACCAGCGGGGGAGGGGCTATGTCCTACGAGCAGTACTTC. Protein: CATSGGGAMSYEQYF.